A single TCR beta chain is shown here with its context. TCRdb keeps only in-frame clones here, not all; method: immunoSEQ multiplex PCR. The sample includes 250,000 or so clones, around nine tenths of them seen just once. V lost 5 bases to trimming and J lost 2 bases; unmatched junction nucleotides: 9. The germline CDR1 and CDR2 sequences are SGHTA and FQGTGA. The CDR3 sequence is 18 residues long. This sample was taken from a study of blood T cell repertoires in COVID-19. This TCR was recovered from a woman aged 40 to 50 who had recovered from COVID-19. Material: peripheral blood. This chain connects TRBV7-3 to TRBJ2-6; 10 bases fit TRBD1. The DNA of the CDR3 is TGTGCCAGCAGCCCCCCCGGACAGGGGGTAGCTGGGGCCAACGTCCTGACTTTC. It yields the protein CASSPPGQGVAGANVLTF. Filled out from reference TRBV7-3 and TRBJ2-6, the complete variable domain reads GAGVSQTPSNKVTEKGKYVELRCDPISGHTALYWYRQSLGQGPEFLIYFQGTGAADDSGLPNDRFFAVRPEGSVSTLKIQRTERGDSAVYLCASSPPGQGVAGANVLTFGAGSRLTVL.